The 23 T cell receptor beta chains below were found in one sample sequenced in a study of monozygotic twins with inflammatory bowel disease. No DNA is given; TCRdb re-called the 5' RACE reads and lists each CDR3 protein once. Reported are around 410,000 distinct CDR3 sequences; the ten largest clones contain 2.4%. Sequencing input: blood. All receptors come from a human donor with ulcerative colitis or Crohn's disease, or a healthy co-twin of an affected twin (not recorded which).

This chain uses TRBV4-1 with TRBJ2-1; the D call of TRBD2 rests on TCRdb alone, since no DNA is present to check it. Germline V lookup: CDR1 MGHRA, CDR2 YSYEKL. CDR3 size: 17 residues. CDR3 residues: CASSQEFSSGFYNEQFF.

This chain links TRBV7-9 with TRBJ2-1; the TCRdb D gene call, TRBD1, has no DNA to confirm it. The length of the CDR3 is 15 residues. The germline gives CDR1 SEHNR, CDR2 FQNEAQ (reference sequence). CDR3 region: CASSLGGQWANEQFF.

The chain employs TRBV7-8 and TRBJ2-3; TCRdb returns TRBD1, unconfirmable since there is no DNA. Germline-derived CDR1 and CDR2 are SGHVS and FQNEAQ. The CDR3 is made up of 16 amino acids. The CDR3 is CASSSSPAGPGDTQYF.

The chain employs TRBV10-3 and TRBJ1-2; TCRdb gives TRBD1 as the D gene, but with no DNA this cannot be confirmed. This CDR3 has 14 residues. Germline V gene sequence: CDR1 ENHRY, CDR2 SYGVKD. The CDR3 here is CAFQSGTGGSGYTF.

The chain links TRBV18 to TRBJ1-1; TCRdb lists TRBD1, though no DNA is available to test this call. The CDR3 has 15 residues. The germline V gene has CDR1 KGHSH and CDR2 LQKENI. The chain's CDR3 is CASSSWTGSNTEAFF.

The rearrangement links TRBV7-9 to TRBJ1-5. The length of the CDR3 is 16 residues. Germline V gives CDR1 SEHNR, CDR2 FQNEAQ (reference sequence). CDR3 residues: CASSLGLGAGNQPQHF.

V usage is TRBV4-3 and J usage is TRBJ2-1; absent DNA, TCRdb's TRBD2 call cannot be checked. Germline CDR1 reads LGHNA; CDR2 reads YSLEER. The CDR3 is 20 residues long. The CDR3 loop is CASSPYYLEGGPLAYNEQFF.

The rearrangement uses TRBV11-2 and TRBJ2-2. Germline CDR1 reads SGHAT; CDR2 reads FQNNGV. The length of the CDR3 is 15 residues. CDR3 region: CASSLKLADTGELFF.

The chain combines TRBV20-1 with TRBJ2-2; TCRdb's D call of TRBD2 is untestable without DNA. Germline CDR1 DFQATT, CDR2 SNEGSKA (reference sequence). The CDR3 runs 17 residues. CDR3 amino acids: CSARGVLAGVGTGELFF.

The chain carries TRBV5-1 and TRBJ2-7; TCRdb selects TRBD2, and the lack of DNA leaves this call unchecked. Looked up from germline, CDR1 is SGHRS and CDR2 is YFSETQ. The CDR3 is 16 residues long. CDR3 sequence reads: CASSWGGGSGGYEQYF.

This chain joins TRBV28 and TRBJ2-7; the D call from TCRdb, TRBD2, cannot be confirmed without DNA. This CDR3 region has 12 residues. CDR1 is MDHEN, CDR2 SYDVKM, per germline. CDR3 region: CASSLTTYEQYF.

V gene TRBV9 combines with J gene TRBJ2-7; TCRdb selects TRBD1, and the lack of DNA leaves this call unchecked. Germline V gene lookup returns CDR1 SGDLS and CDR2 YYNGEE. The CDR3 extends over 14 amino acids. CDR3 amino acids: CASSPNRGGYEQYF.

The V call is TRBV3-1, the J call TRBJ2-4. In germline, CDR1 is LGHDT, CDR2 YNNKEL (reference sequence). The CDR3 runs to 12 residues. The CDR3 sequence: CASSQVSTLQYF.

This chain uses TRBV5-6 with TRBJ2-3; TCRdb designates TRBD1, a call that cannot be tested without DNA. Germline V gene lookup returns CDR1 SGHDT and CDR2 YYEEEE. The CDR3 consists of 14 residues. CDR3 sequence reads: CASSLTGASDTQYF.

This chain links TRBV6-5 with TRBJ2-2; the D call of TRBD1 rests on TCRdb alone, since no DNA is present to check it. CDR3 length: 16 residues. The V gene's germline CDR1 is MNHEY and CDR2 SVGAGI. The chain's CDR3 is CASSYLDTGGGGELFF.

The CDR3 region is CASSFLPGQGNSPLHF. V is TRBV11-2 and J is TRBJ1-6; lacking DNA, the TRBD1 call made by TCRdb goes unchecked. The CDR3 is 16 residues long. Germline V gene sequence: CDR1 SGHAT, CDR2 FQNNGV.

The chain combines TRBV7-9 with TRBJ2-5; TCRdb proposes TRBD1, but this gene call is untestable without DNA. This CDR3 contains 15 residues. Germline V CDR1 and CDR2: SEHNR, FQNEAQ (reference sequence). The CDR3 protein is CASSSRTDLQETQYF. Complete variable domain (other parts from reference TRBV7-9 and TRBJ2-5): DTGVSQNPRHKITKRGQNVTFRCDPISEHNRLYWYRQTLGQGPEFLTYFQNEAQLEKSRLLSDRFSAERPKGSFSTLEIQRTEQGDSAMYLCASSSRTDLQETQYFGPGTRLLVL.

J is TRBJ1-4 and V is TRBV7-2; TCRdb gives TRBD1 as the D gene, but with no DNA this cannot be confirmed. CDR3 length: 14 residues. CDR1 and CDR2 from the germline V gene are SGHTA and FQGNSA. The CDR3 protein is CASSHQGGEGKLFF.

This sequence joins TRBV7-2 and TRBJ2-5; TCRdb returns TRBD1, unconfirmable since there is no DNA. In germline, CDR1 is SGHTA, CDR2 FQGNSA. The CDR3 runs 12 residues. The CDR3 loop reads CAIHRGKETQYF. Drawing the rest from reference TRBV7-2 and TRBJ2-5, the complete variable domain is GAGVSQSPSNKVTEKGKDVELRCDPISGHTALYWYRQSLGQGLEFLIYFQGNSAPDKSGLPSDRFSAERTGGSVSTLTIQRTQQEDSAVYLCAIHRGKETQYFGPGTRLLVL.

The chain employs TRBV29-1 and TRBJ2-3; the TCRdb call, TRBD2, lacks DNA for checking. The germline V gene encodes CDR1 SQVTM and CDR2 ANQGSEA. This CDR3 comprises 15 residues. The chain's CDR3 is CSVEVGPRPRDTQYF.

The chain joins TRBV5-5 to TRBJ1-5. Germline V gene data show CDR1 as SGHKS and CDR2 as YYEKEE (reference sequence). This CDR3 is built from 15 residues. The CDR3 sequence is CASSPNGPSNQPQHF.

V usage is TRBV6-6 and J usage is TRBJ1-2; TCRdb returns TRBD1, unconfirmable since there is no DNA. Germline values: CDR1 MNHNY, CDR2 SVGAGI (reference sequence). The CDR3 runs 13 residues. The CDR3 reads CASSQQGYYGYTF.

This chain uses TRBV6-5 with TRBJ2-3; TCRdb calls TRBD2, which cannot be checked without DNA. Germline CDR1 reads MNHEY; CDR2 reads SVGAGI. The CDR3 is 17 residues long. The CDR3 protein is CASSFSWSREGTDTQYF.